The 14 T cell receptor beta chains presented below share a single source sample, sequenced in a study of Graves' ophthalmopathy and Graves' hyperthyroidism listed by TCRdb under 2018. Sequencing instrument: Illumina HiSeq 2000. For repertoire sequencing, TCR beta CDR3 regions were amplified from RNA transcripts. A first-round RT-PCR used HTBI primers with the Qiagen OneStep RT-PCR kit, followed by a second-round multiplex PCR, size selection and purification. TCRdb ran its own pipeline on the public reads, namely fastp trimming at Q25 and MiXCR clone calling, and kept in-frame beta chains. CDR3 protein duplicates are merged, each entry listing the most common genes and DNA. This sample gives about 400,000 distinct CDR3 sequences in total; around 20% of them show up just once. The ten largest clones capture 1.6% of the sample. Source material: peripheral blood. The receptors were sampled from a woman between 18 and 29 years old with Graves' ophthalmopathy. Donor details come from another sample of the same person, matched by shared clones.

This clonotype was counted ten times or more. The rearrangement links TRBV30 to TRBJ1-5; 10 bases agree with TRBD1. CDR3 size: 13 residues. Trimming took 7 bases from V and 4 from J; bases not matched to a gene: 4. Per germline, CDR1 GTSNPN and CDR2 SVGIG (reference sequence). The CDR3 loop reads CAFGTGVNQPQHF. The CDR3 DNA is TGTGCCTTCGGGACAGGGGTTAATCAGCCCCAGCATTTT.

This clonotype was recorded at least ten times. The CDR3: CASSQGRGNEQYF. The CDR3 coding sequence is TGTGCCAGCAGCCAGGGTAGAGGTAACGAGCAGTACTTC. The chain employs TRBV7-3 and TRBJ2-7, with D maybe TRBD1 (5 bases). The germline gives CDR1 SGHTA, CDR2 FQGTGA. The CDR3 has 13 amino acids. Trimming left V 5 bases short and J 5 bases short, with 13 bases between.

This clonotype came up many times. This chain links TRBV7-2 with TRBJ2-7; D is possibly TRBD2 (6 bases). The V end lost 1 base, the J end lost 4 bases, and 11 bases lay between the germline ends. The CDR3 consists of 14 residues. Looked up from germline, CDR1 is SGHTA and CDR2 is FQGNSA. The CDR3: CASSLEGGGYEQYF. The CDR3 region has the DNA TGTGCCAGCAGCTTAGAGGGTGGGGGGTACGAGCAGTACTTC.

There are many counts of this clonotype. J is TRBJ2-2 and V is TRBV24-1, with TRBD2 identical over 12 bases. V lost 4 bases to trimming and J lost 3 bases; unmatched junction nucleotides: 8. The CDR3 length is 18 residues. The germline V gene has CDR1 KGHDR and CDR2 SFDVKD. This CDR3 is CATSDPGSSGRDTGELFF. DNA for the CDR3: TGTGCCACCAGTGACCCCGGGTCTAGCGGGAGGGACACCGGGGAGCTGTTTTTT.

The chain recombines TRBV6-1 with TRBJ1-1; D remains ambiguous. V was pared by 6 bases and J by 0 bases, with 14 bases between. The length of the CDR3 is 15 residues. The germline V gene encodes CDR1 MNHNS and CDR2 SASEGT. CDR3 nucleotides: TGTGCCAGCAGACCTTCAACCTCGGTGAACACTGAAGCTTTCTTT. It specifies CASRPSTSVNTEAFF.

Many counts were recorded for this clonotype. The genes are TRBV4-1 and TRBJ2-5, with 14 bases fitting TRBD2. From germline, CDR1 is MGHRA and CDR2 YSYEKL. The CDR3 totals 20 residues. Trimming removed 0 bases from V and 3 bases from J; junction bases left unmatched: 12. As DNA, the CDR3 is TGCGCCAGCAGCCAAGATGGTGGGACTAGCGGGAGATCGTGGGAAGAGACCCAGTACTTC. This sequence encodes CASSQDGGTSGRSWEETQYF.

This clonotype was counted only a few times. The chain carries TRBV7-2 and TRBJ1-2; D not resolved. There are 15 residues in the CDR3. Trimming cost V 5 bases and J 1 base, with 14 bases left between them. CDR1 and CDR2 (germline): SGHTA, FQGNSA. The CDR3 is CASSRSSSLNYGYTF. CDR3 DNA: TGTGCCAGCAGCCGGAGCAGCTCACTTAACTATGGCTACACCTTC.

This clonotype was seen repeatedly, ten times or more. The CDR3 reads CATRSSGLGYTF. The CDR3 DNA reads as TGTGCCACCCGGAGCAGCGGTCTCGGCTACACCTTC. J is TRBJ1-2 and V is TRBV12-3 or TRBV12-4; D is uncertain. This CDR3 comprises 12 residues. The germline V and J ends were trimmed by 10 bases and 8 bases, with 17 bases remaining between them.

In its sample, this clonotype was seen many times. V gene TRBV20-1 combines with J gene TRBJ2-5; possible D gene TRBD2, 6 bases. Germline assignment: CDR1 DFQATT and CDR2 SNEGSKA (reference sequence). V was clipped by 3 bases and J by 4 bases, with 21 bases between them. This CDR3 is 16 amino acids long. The CDR3: CSASQRAGLLVETQYF. For the CDR3, the DNA is TGCAGTGCTAGCCAAAGGGCGGGATTGTTAGTAGAGACCCAGTACTTC.

Many counts were recorded for this clonotype. The chain recombines TRBV6-2 or TRBV6-3 with TRBJ1-5; no reliable D call. The germline CDR1 and CDR2 sequences are MNHEY and SVGEGT. The CDR3 runs 15 residues. V lost 7 bases, J lost 3 bases, and 16 bases lay in between. CDR3 sequence (DNA): TGTGCCAGCAACCCGCTCAGCACGTCCAATCAGCCCCAGCATTTT. It is translated as CASNPLSTSNQPQHF.

Many counts were recorded for this clonotype. Here the CDR3 reads CAITLGGNLNQPQHF. CDR3 bases: TGTGCCATCACCCTTGGGGGGAATCTAAATCAGCCCCAGCATTTT. V and J are TRBV10-3 and TRBJ1-5; D might be TRBD1 (5 bases). CDR3 length: 15 amino acids. Germline loops: CDR1 ENHRY, CDR2 SYGVKD. The ends were cut back, 7 bases at V and 4 bases at J, with 17 bases in the middle.

This clonotype has at least ten counts. The chain employs TRBV7-2 and TRBJ1-1; the D is unclear. This CDR3 is 11 amino acids long. V dropped 2 bases and J dropped 11 bases, with 9 bases sitting between them. Germline V gives CDR1 SGHTA, CDR2 FQGNSA. CDR3 nucleotides: TGTGCCAGCAGCTTAAGGAGCCAGGCTTTCTTT. This translates into CASSLRSQAFF. The whole variable domain, filled in from reference TRBV7-2 and TRBJ1-1, reads GAGVSQSPSNKVTEKGKDVELRCDPISGHTALYWYRQSLGQGLEFLIYFQGNSAPDKSGLPSDRFSAERTGGSVSTLTIQRTQQEDSAVYLCASSLRSQAFFGQGTRLTVV.

This clonotype has a count of ten or more. J is TRBJ2-2 and V is TRBV19; 8 positions agree with TRBD1. The CDR3 sequence is 14 residues long. Germline trimming cut 6 bases from V and 4 bases from J; bases unmatched to any gene: 4. Germline assignment: CDR1 LNHDA and CDR2 SQIVND (reference sequence). CDR3 in amino acids: CASRVTGGTGELFF. CDR3 DNA sequence: TGTGCCAGTAGGGTTACAGGGGGCACCGGGGAGCTGTTTTTT. Supplemented by reference TRBV19 and TRBJ2-2, the full variable domain reads DGGITQSPKYLFRKEGQNVTLSCEQNLNHDAMYWYRQDPGQGLRLIYYSQIVNDFQKGDIAEGYSVSREKKESFPLTVTSAQKNPTAFYLCASRVTGGTGELFFGEGSRLTVL.

The rearrangement joins TRBV15 to TRBJ2-7; weak D call: TRBD1 (5 bases). The V and J ends lost 2 bases and 5 bases respectively, with 16 bases between them. This CDR3 is built from 15 residues. In germline, CDR1 is LNHNV, CDR2 YYDKDF (reference sequence). In DNA, the CDR3 is TGTGCCACCAGCAGACAGGACACCGCTCGGGACGAGCAGTACTTC. Its protein product is CATSRQDTARDEQYF. The full variable domain, its missing parts supplied by reference TRBV15 and TRBJ2-7, is DAMVIQNPRYQVTQFGKPVTLSCSQTLNHNVMYWYQQKSSQAPKLLFHYYDKDFNNEADTPDNFQSRRPNTSFCFLDIRSPGLGDTAMYLCATSRQDTARDEQYFGPGTRLTVT.